Listed below are T cell receptor beta chains from one sample, sequenced in a study of blood T cell repertoires in COVID-19. The method was immunoSEQ multiplex PCR; TCRdb's version includes in-frame clones alone and lacks a portion of them. The sample has a few hundred thousand clones, 85% seen once. Sequencing was done on a sample of peripheral blood. The source of these receptors is a woman aged 18 to 35 with acute or convalescent COVID-19. Both conserved end residues are part of each CDR3. A D gene is named only where the DNA matches it firmly. Rows give clone size only sometimes, using once, few, many, or a class for an expanded clone.

.	TRBV5-1	TRBJ2-1	11	once	TGCGCCAGCAGCTCAGGGGGGGAGCAGTTCTTC	CASSSGGEQFF
.	TRBV28	TRBJ1-2	14	.	TGTGCCAGCAGTTTCTCCGGCCAGGTCTATGGCTACACCTTC	CASSFSGQVYGYTF
.	TRBV28	TRBJ1-2	15	.	TGTGCCAGCAGAGACGACTATGATAGTCCCTATGGCTACACCTTC	CASRDDYDSPYGYTF
.	TRBV19	TRBJ1-4	14	.	TGTGCCAGTTCCCAGGGGAACCTTAATGAAAAACTGTTTTTT	CASSQGNLNEKLFF
.	TRBV9	TRBJ2-5	14	.	TGTGCCAGCAGCGTAGATCCCTCTAGGGAGACCCAGTACTTC	CASSVDPSRETQYF
TRBD1	TRBV6-4	TRBJ1-2	15	.	TGTGCCAGCAGTGAAGCTGGACAGGGGAAGGAGGGCTACACCTTC	CASSEAGQGKEGYTF
.	TRBV7-9	TRBJ2-1	15	few	TGTGCCAGCAGCCCTCTTTTGGGCGCCAACAATGAGCAGTTCTTC	CASSPLLGANNEQFF
.	TRBV20-1	TRBJ1-5	10	.	TGCAGTGTAGGAGGCCAGCCCCAGCATTTT	CSVGGQPQHF
TRBD1	TRBV7-9	TRBJ1-6	14	.	TGTGCCAGCAGACTGACAGGGGAAAATTCACCCCTCCACTTT	CASRLTGENSPLHF
TRBD1	TRBV6-5	TRBJ1-6	15	.	TGTGCCAGCAGGCCAGGGACAGTCGACCGGTCACCCCTCCACTTT	CASRPGTVDRSPLHF
TRBD1	TRBV24-1	TRBJ2-2	16	.	TGTGCCACCAGTGATTCCCACCGACAGGGGACCGGGGAGCTGTTTTTT	CATSDSHRQGTGELFF
TRBD1	TRBV19	TRBJ1-2	14	.	TGTGCCAGTAGTATGTCGACAGGGGGCTATGGCTACACCTTC	CASSMSTGGYGYTF
TRBD1	TRBV19	TRBJ1-2	17	.	TGTGCCAGTAGAGATGGACAGGGGGCGATTGCTAACTATGGCTACACCTTC	CASRDGQGAIANYGYTF
.	TRBV3-1/TRBV3-2	TRBJ1-6	18	few	TGTGCCAGCAGCCAAGATCGAGCAGGCTTGACCTATAATTCACCCCTCCACTTT	CASSQDRAGLTYNSPLHF
TRBD1	TRBV3-1/TRBV3-2	TRBJ1-2	16	.	TGTGCCAGCAGTCGGGACAGGCGAGATCGGGGCTATGGCTACACCTTC	CASSRDRRDRGYGYTF